These 8 T cell receptor beta chains share one sample of origin, sequenced in a study of T-cell reconstitution after alpha-beta-depleted transplantation in children (dated by TCRdb to about 2016). The treatment or condition label corresponds to: allogeneic hematopoietic cell transplantation with graft depleted of TCRalphabeta T cells and CD19 B cells. The library relied on PCR. TCRdb records Illumina HiSeq 2500 as the sequencer. To normalize quantification of the TCRbeta repertoire, the TCR libraries were built with molecular barcoding that relied on unique molecular identifiers. TCRdb reworked the public reads: Q25 trimming with fastp, MiXCR clone assembly, productive beta chains retained. Under each unique CDR3 protein, matching rows form one entry showing the most common genes and DNA. This sample comprises around 200,000 distinct CDR3 sequences, more than 15% of them detected only once. The ten largest make up about 45% of the sample.

This material consisted of PBMCs, mostly from graft donor cells, taken 360 days after TCRalphabeta/CD19-depleted stem cell transplant. All receptors come from a male patient aged 2-15 years who had a stem cell transplant for acute lymphoblastic leukemia, so the T cells may come from the graft donor.

The V and J genes are TRBV6-1 and TRBJ1-5; no firm D call. The CDR3 totals 13 residues. CDR1 and CDR2 from the germline V gene are MNHNS and SASEGT. V gave up 8 bases and J gave up 0 bases, with 8 bases separating them. CDR3 nucleotides: TGTGCCAGCTATCACAGTAGCAATCAGCCCCAGCATTTT. Its protein is CASYHSSNQPQHF.

The chain employs TRBV29-1 and TRBJ2-1; D is uncertain. Per germline, CDR1 SQVTM and CDR2 ANQGSEA. Deletions cut 4 bases from V and 7 bases from J, with 5 bases between. CDR3 length equals 10 residues. CDR3 in amino acids: CSVGSNEQFF. The CDR3, as DNA: TGCAGCGTTGGGAGTAATGAGCAGTTCTTC.

The rearrangement links TRBV5-1 to TRBJ2-7, with TRBD2 as a possible D gene (6 bases). The germline V and J ends were trimmed by 7 bases and 5 bases, with 10 bases remaining between them. The CDR3 length is 11 residues. Germline CDR1 is SGHRS and CDR2 is YFSETQ. The CDR3 here is CASRDLDEQYF. Written as DNA, the CDR3 is TGCGCCAGCCGGGACTTGGACGAGCAGTACTTC.

The chain recombines TRBV12-3 or TRBV12-4 with TRBJ2-2; D gene uncertain. The V end was cut by 5 bases, the J end by 4 bases, with 14 bases between. The CDR3 spans 15 residues. This chain's CDR3 is CASSPPAVRTGELFF. CDR3 nucleotides: TGTGCCAGCAGTCCCCCCGCAGTTCGCACCGGGGAGCTGTTTTTT.

This clonotype was seen a handful of times. The chain recombines TRBV12-3 or TRBV12-4 with TRBJ2-3, with 11 bases fitting TRBD2. Unmatched junction bases numbered 20, after V lost 6 bases and J lost 3 bases. This CDR3 region has 20 residues. The chain's CDR3 is CASSSTLPLTSSGGTDTQYF. The DNA for the CDR3 is TGTGCCAGCAGCTCCACTCTGCCCCTAACGTCTAGCGGGGGGACAGATACGCAGTATTTT.

This clonotype appeared a few times. The chain employs TRBV4-3 and TRBJ2-7; 11 nucleotides agree with TRBD2. The CDR3 loop spans 18 amino acids. Germline V gene lookup returns CDR1 LGHNA and CDR2 YSLEER. V shed 1 base and J 0 bases; nucleotides not matched to a gene: 8. The CDR3 loop reads CASSQVRGLAELSYEQYF. DNA of the CDR3: TGCGCCAGCAGCCAAGTCAGGGGACTAGCGGAACTCTCCTACGAGCAGTACTTC.

This clonotype was counted between two and nine times. The chain recombines TRBV7-2 with TRBJ2-7, with D perhaps assigned TRBD1 or TRBD2 (7 bases each). The ends were cut back, 5 bases at V and 3 bases at J, with 17 bases in the middle. The germline V gene has CDR1 SGHTA and CDR2 FQGNSA. This CDR3 is 15 amino acids long. The CDR3 DNA reads TGTGCCAGCAGCCCGCGCTCAGGGGGGGTCTACGAGCAGTACTTC. This gives the protein CASSPRSGGVYEQYF.

This clonotype was detected only a few times. The chain couples TRBV5-1 to TRBJ2-2; D is ambiguous. The germline V and J ends were trimmed by 0 bases and 0 bases, with 9 bases remaining between them. Germline-derived CDR1 and CDR2 are SGHRS and YFSETQ. This CDR3 is 16 amino acids long. In nucleotides, the CDR3 is TGCGCCAGCAGCTTGGGGTTGAGACCGAACACCGGGGAGCTGTTTTTT. It is translated as CASSLGLRPNTGELFF.